A single sample gave rise to the 17 T cell receptor beta chains below, sequenced in a study of T cell responses to AZD1222 COVID-19 vaccine. The method was immunoSEQ multiplex PCR; TCRdb's version includes in-frame clones alone and lacks a portion of them. The top ten clones hold around 20% of a sample with 45,000 to 55,000 clones, roughly 80% of them seen once. Specimen: peripheral blood, collected on day 0 of MenACWY control vaccination. The source of these receptors is an adult in good health.

The chain has TRBV6-1 and TRBJ1-1; TRBD1 matches at 7 bases. The CDR3 is 16 amino acids. Germline V lookup: CDR1 MNHNS, CDR2 SASEGT. V lost 3 bases and J lost 4; bases outside the gene matches: 11. The CDR3 sequence: CASSDRDRVRGTEAFF. The CDR3 nucleotides are TGTGCCAGCAGTGACCGGGACAGAGTTCGAGGCACTGAAGCTTTCTTT.

The DNA for the CDR3 is TGTGCCAGCAGCTCGGGACTAGCGGGGGAGGCAGATACGCAGTATTTT. Protein: CASSSGLAGEADTQYF. The gene calls are TRBV7-9 and TRBJ2-3, with TRBD2 matching 14 bases. The junction had 4 bases not matched to a gene; V was cut back by 4 bases and J by 4 bases. This CDR3 region has 16 residues. The germline V gene encodes CDR1 SEHNR and CDR2 FQNEAQ (reference sequence).

The chain combines TRBV7-2 with TRBJ1-5; tentatively, D is TRBD1 (5 bases). The V gene lost 2 bases and the J gene lost 5 bases, with 7 bases spanning the gap. Looked up from germline, CDR1 is SGHTA and CDR2 is FQGNSA. The CDR3 sequence is 13 residues long. The CDR3: CASSLNRYQPQHF. The CDR3 coding sequence is TGTGCCAGCAGCTTAAACAGGTATCAGCCCCAGCATTTT.

This clone was seen a handful of times. V and J are TRBV6-1 and TRBJ2-7, with 7 bases identical to TRBD1. Germline assignment: CDR1 MNHNS and CDR2 SASEGT. The CDR3 sequence is 16 residues long. V dropped 3 bases and J dropped 2; count of bases not matched to a gene: 10. CDR3 DNA sequence: TGTGCCAGCAGTGACCCACGAGGGGACAGTACCTACGAGCAGTACGTC. Its protein is CASSDPRGDSTYEQYV.

J is TRBJ1-5 and V is TRBV6-5, with D unclear. The CDR3 length is 13 residues. CDR1 and CDR2 from the germline V gene are MNHEY and SVGAGI. V lost 6 bases and J lost 4, with 10 bases in between. The CDR3 DNA reads as TGTGCCAGCAGACGCGGAAGGAATCAGCCCCAGCATTTT. Translated, it gives CASRRGRNQPQHF.

The genes are TRBV5-5 and TRBJ1-1; D is ambiguous. Germline values: CDR1 SGHKS, CDR2 YYEKEE (reference sequence). Trimming pared 2 bases from V and 6 bases from J, leaving 14 bases between. The CDR3 length is 14 residues. Here the CDR3 reads CASSFRPEGAEAFF. In nucleotides, the CDR3 is TGTGCCAGCAGCTTTAGGCCTGAGGGCGCTGAAGCTTTCTTT.

This clone turned up a few times. The rearrangement joins TRBV24-1 to TRBJ1-5; D not resolved. Germline values: CDR1 KGHDR, CDR2 SFDVKD. CDR3 length equals 12 residues. V was pared by 6 bases and J by 5 bases, with 7 bases between. The DNA of the CDR3 is TGTGCCACCAGTCACGGCCATCAGCCCCAGCATTTT. This translates into CATSHGHQPQHF.

The genes are TRBV9 and TRBJ1-2, with 8 bases lining up with TRBD1. V lost 3 bases and J lost 5; bases outside the gene matches: 6. CDR3 length equals 14 residues. The germline gives CDR1 SGDLS, CDR2 YYNGEE. CDR3 residues: CASSGTGWDYGYTF. Here the CDR3 DNA reads TGTGCCAGCAGCGGGACAGGGTGGGATTATGGCTACACCTTC.

V gene TRBV6-1 combines with J gene TRBJ2-3; tentatively, D is TRBD1 (5 bases). There are 16 residues in the CDR3. V gave up 4 bases and J gave up 0 bases, with 14 bases separating them. Germline assignment: CDR1 MNHNS and CDR2 SASEGT. The CDR3 DNA reads as TGTGCCAGCAGTGGGACACATGGGGTTAGCACAGATACGCAGTATTTT. Translation gives CASSGTHGVSTDTQYF.

This rearrangement joins TRBV2 to TRBJ1-1, with D unclear. The germline CDR1 and CDR2 sequences are SNHLY and FYNNEI. This CDR3 has 14 residues. The V and J ends lost 7 bases and 3 bases respectively, with 15 bases between them. The CDR3 DNA follows: TGTGCCAGCAAATCGGGTCTCGGGGACACTGAAGCTTTCTTT. Residues: CASKSGLGDTEAFF.

The genes are TRBV28 and TRBJ1-1; no definite D call. The CDR3 sequence is 13 residues long. The germline V gene encodes CDR1 MDHEN and CDR2 SYDVKM. Trimming removed 2 bases from V and 10 bases from J, with 14 bases in between. CDR3 DNA sequence: TGTGCCAGCAGTTTACTCCAGAGACGAAGAGCTTTCTTT. Residues: CASSLLQRRRAFF. Drawing the rest from reference TRBV28 and TRBJ1-1, the complete variable domain is DVKVTQSSRYLVKRTGEKVFLECVQDMDHENMFWYRQDPGLGLRLIYFSYDVKMKEKGDIPEGYSVSREKKERFSLILESASTNQTSMYLCASSLLQRRRAFFGQGTRLTVV.

In this sample, this clone turned up a few times. The V gene is TRBV2, the J gene TRBJ2-7; no firm D call. Trimming took off 9 bases at V and 0 bases at J, with 15 bases between the two ends. This CDR3 spans 14 amino acids. Germline V gene sequence: CDR1 SNHLY, CDR2 FYNNEI. The CDR3 nucleotides are TGTGCCAGTCAGAGAGTTCCCGACTCCTACGAGCAGTACTTC. It is translated as CASQRVPDSYEQYF.

The chain carries TRBV7-9 and TRBJ2-7, with TRBD2 matching over 9 bases. J lost 6 bases, V lost 5 bases, and 8 bases had no gene match. CDR1 is SEHNR and CDR2 is FQNEAQ in the germline V gene (reference sequence). This CDR3 spans 14 amino acids. The CDR3 spells CASSVMTSGGEQYF. CDR3 DNA sequence: TGTGCCAGCAGCGTTATGACTAGCGGTGGCGAGCAGTACTTC.

The rearrangement joins TRBV11-2 to TRBJ2-1; no definite D call. The germline CDR1 and CDR2 sequences are SGHAT and FQNNGV. The CDR3 is made up of 13 amino acids. Between the trimmed V and J ends, which lost 5 bases and 5 bases, there was a span of 10 bases. In DNA, the CDR3 is TGTGCCAGCAGCCCCATGGTCCACAATGAGCAGTTCTTC. Protein: CASSPMVHNEQFF.

J is TRBJ1-4 and V is TRBV2; 8 bases match TRBD1. The CDR3 spans 15 residues. V lost 6 bases and J lost 2; bases outside the gene matches: 5. Germline V gene sequence: CDR1 SNHLY, CDR2 FYNNEI. The CDR3 DNA reads TGTGCCAGCAGGGGAAGACAGGGGACTAATGAAAAACTGTTTTTT. Translating gives CASRGRQGTNEKLFF.

V and J are TRBV9 and TRBJ1-3; maybe TRBD1 (5 bases). The CDR3 consists of 16 residues. From germline, CDR1 is SGDLS and CDR2 YYNGEE. The V end was cut by 3 bases, the J end by 0 bases, with 13 bases between. In DNA form, the CDR3 reads TGTGCCAGCAGCGCCGTGGGGGGTTCCTCTGGAAACACCATATATTTT. Encoded protein: CASSAVGGSSGNTIYF.

In this sample, this clone turned up a few times. This chain links TRBV9 with TRBJ2-6, with TRBD1 identical over 8 bases. J gave up 1 base and V 1 base, and 4 bases lay outside the gene matches. CDR1 and CDR2 from the germline V gene are SGDLS and YYNGEE. The CDR3 consists of 17 residues. The CDR3 loop reads CASSVTYRGSGANVLTF. DNA of the CDR3: TGTGCCAGCAGCGTAACCTACAGGGGGTCTGGGGCCAACGTCCTGACTTTC. Full variable domain (rest looked up from reference TRBV9 and TRBJ2-6): DSGVTQTPKHLITATGQRVTLRCSPRSGDLSVYWYQQSLDQGLQFLIQYYNGEERAKGNILERFSAQQFPDLHSELNLSSLELGDSALYFCASSVTYRGSGANVLTFGAGSRLTVL.